This TCR beta chain came from a study of cytomegalovirus exposure and HLA in healthy donors. Study context: The same platform was used for the 120 validation repertoires and the roughly 680 first-cohort repertoires, a later analysis reported.

V lost 3 bases to trimming and J lost 7 bases, with 18 bases between them. This CDR3 has 16 amino acids. Germline loops: CDR1 MDHEN, CDR2 SYDVKM. Comments on this clone: The antigen is unknown.

Study results and caveats: First-cohort TCR clusters were later found to tend to co-occur in the 120 validation repertoires. According to the study, around 160 TCR beta chains were cytomegalovirus-associated.

The assay was immunoSEQ multiplex PCR, and TCRdb's table has in-frame clones only and misses some. The data hold more than 90,000 clones, with more than 70% observed a single time. The sequence was obtained from a man between 18 and 29 years old in good health and CMV-seronegative. The sequenced material came from PBMCs. This rearrangement joins TRBV28 to TRBJ1-4; D call uncertain. In DNA, the CDR3 is TGTGCCAGCAGTTTGTCCCCCCCGCCCCCAGGTGAAAAACTGTTTTTT. Amino acids: CASSLSPPPPGEKLFF. Together with reference TRBV28 and TRBJ1-4, the CDR3 gives the full variable domain: DVKVTQSSRYLVKRTGEKVFLECVQDMDHENMFWYRQDPGLGLRLIYFSYDVKMKEKGDIPEGYSVSREKKERFSLILESASTNQTSMYLCASSLSPPPPGEKLFFGSGTQLSVL.